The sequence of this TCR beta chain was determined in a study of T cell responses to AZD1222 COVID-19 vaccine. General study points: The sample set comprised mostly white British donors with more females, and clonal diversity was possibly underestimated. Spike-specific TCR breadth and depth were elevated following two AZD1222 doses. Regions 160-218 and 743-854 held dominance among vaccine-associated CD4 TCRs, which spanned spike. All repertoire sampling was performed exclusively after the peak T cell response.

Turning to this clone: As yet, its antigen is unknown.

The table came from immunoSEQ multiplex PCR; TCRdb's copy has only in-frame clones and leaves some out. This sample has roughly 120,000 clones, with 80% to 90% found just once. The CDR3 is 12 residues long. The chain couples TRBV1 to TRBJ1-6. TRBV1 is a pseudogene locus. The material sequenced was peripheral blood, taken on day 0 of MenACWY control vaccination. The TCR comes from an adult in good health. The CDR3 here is CTSRGRGSPLHF. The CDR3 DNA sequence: TGCACCAGCAGAGGGAGGGGTTCACCCCTCCACTTT.